A selection of T cell receptor beta chains follows, all from one sample in a study of cytomegalovirus exposure and HLA in healthy donors. The method was immunoSEQ multiplex PCR; TCRdb's version includes in-frame clones alone and lacks a portion of them. The sample includes about 40,000 clones, roughly 88% of them seen just once. The sample consisted of PBMCs. The origin of the receptors is a woman in her forties in good health and CMV-seropositive. The CDR3 runs from the conserved cysteine through the conserved F or W. A D gene is named only where the DNA matches it firmly. Size values are once, few and many counts, or a class for expanded clones, and some rows have none.

J,D,size,length,V,DNA,CDR3
TRBJ1-1,TRBD1,once,19,TRBV27,TGTGCCAGCAGTTCGAATCGAAAGGCAGGGGGCCCTTCTAACACTGAAGCTTTCTTT,CASSSNRKAGGPSNTEAFF
TRBJ1-4,NA,few,15,TRBV2,TGTGCCAGCAGTGAAAACGGGGGGCGCAATGAAAAACTGTTTTTT,CASSENGGRNEKLFF
TRBJ2-3,TRBD1,NA,14,TRBV7-9,TGTGCCAGCATCGAGACAGGGATGAGTGATACGCAGTATTTT,CASIETGMSDTQYF
TRBJ2-7,TRBD1,NA,16,TRBV7-3,TGTGCCAGCAGCTCGACACAGGGGTGGGGTCCGTACGAGCAGTACTTC,CASSSTQGWGPYEQYF
TRBJ2-7,NA,NA,11,TRBV30,TGTGCCTGGAGTAACCCATACGAGCAGTACTTC,CAWSNPYEQYF
TRBJ2-5,TRBD2,NA,14,TRBV5-1,TGCGCCAGCAGACCGGGACTAGCGGGGGAGACCCAGTACTTC,CASRPGLAGETQYF
TRBJ1-6,NA,NA,19,TRBV27,TGTGCCAGCAGTTTGTCGGGCGGGGGGACGAGCTCCTATAATTCACCCCTCCACTTT,CASSLSGGGTSSYNSPLHF
TRBJ2-3,TRBD2,NA,19,TRBV11-2,TGTGCCAGCAGCGGAGTTAGGACTAGCGGGGGGATTAGCACAGATACGCAGTATTTT,CASSGVRTSGGISTDTQYF
TRBJ1-1,NA,once,13,TRBV7-2,TGTGCCAGCAGCTTGCACATGAACACTGAAGCTTTCTTT,CASSLHMNTEAFF
TRBJ1-3,NA,NA,16,TRBV15,TGTGCCACCAGCAGAGGTTACTCCGACTCTGGAAACACCATATATTTT,CATSRGYSDSGNTIYF
TRBJ2-2,NA,NA,16,TRBV18,TGTGCCAGCTCACAGACAATGATAGGAAACACCGGGGAGCTGTTTTTT,CASSQTMIGNTGELFF
TRBJ2-1,NA,NA,16,TRBV11-2,TGTGCCAGCAGCTCCCGGACATCGCTCTCCTACAATGAGCAGTTCTTC,CASSSRTSLSYNEQFF
TRBJ2-3,TRBD2,once,15,TRBV5-4,TGTGCCAGCAGCTGGCGGGGGAGCCCCACAGATACGCAGTATTTT,CASSWRGSPTDTQYF
TRBJ2-7,TRBD1,NA,14,TRBV10-3,TGTGCCAACTATCGACAGGGGGCTAAGGACGAGCAGTACTTC,CANYRQGAKDEQYF
TRBJ1-5,TRBD1,NA,15,TRBV2,TGTGCCAGCAGACCCGAAGGGGGCGCCGGTCAGCCCCAGCATTTT,CASRPEGGAGQPQHF
TRBJ1-2,NA,NA,14,TRBV6-1,TGTGCCAGCAGTGAAACTCAGGGAATCTATGGCTACACCTTC,CASSETQGIYGYTF
TRBJ1-5,TRBD1,NA,15,TRBV5-1,TGCGCCAGCAGCCTGGGGACAGATAGCAATCAGCCCCAGCATTTT,CASSLGTDSNQPQHF
TRBJ2-3,TRBD2,NA,15,TRBV9,TGTGCCAGCAGCGTCAGCGGGGCTTATACAGATACGCAGTATTTT,CASSVSGAYTDTQYF
TRBJ2-3,NA,NA,15,TRBV7-2,TGTGCCAGCAGCTTCTCTGGGGCTAGCACAGATACGCAGTATTTT,CASSFSGASTDTQYF
TRBJ1-2,NA,NA,12,TRBV29-1,TGCAGCGTAATGGCCAATAACTATGGCTACACCTTC,CSVMANNYGYTF
TRBJ2-5,TRBD1,once,15,TRBV29-1,TGCAGCGTTGAACCCCTGGACAGGGGGCGAGAGACCCAGTACTTC,CSVEPLDRGRETQYF
TRBJ2-7,NA,NA,18,TRBV27,TGTGCCAGCAGCCTCCGTTGGGGCCAGGGCCTTCGAACCTACGAGCAGTACTTC,CASSLRWGQGLRTYEQYF
TRBJ2-1,TRBD1,NA,15,TRBV2,TGTGCCAGCATCAGAGGTGTAGGGGGCGCCGGGGAGCAGTTCTTC,CASIRGVGGAGEQFF
TRBJ2-7,TRBD2,NA,16,TRBV4-1,TGCGCCAGCAGCCAAGTCGGCGGACTAGCGGAACACGAGCAGTACTTC,CASSQVGGLAEHEQYF
TRBJ1-5,NA,NA,16,TRBV4-1,TGCGCCAGCAGCCAAGAACCCTCAGGGGGCAATCAGCCCCAGCATTTT,CASSQEPSGGNQPQHF
TRBJ1-5,TRBD1,NA,17,TRBV15,TGTGCCACCAGCAGACGGACAGGGGGCTCGGGTATTCAGCCCCAGCATTTT,CATSRRTGGSGIQPQHF
TRBJ1-5,NA,few,11,TRBV28,TGTGCCAGCCAACGGAATCAGCCCCAGCATTTT,CASQRNQPQHF
TRBJ1-1,TRBD1,NA,16,TRBV7-9,TGTGCCAGCAGCTCCCGAACAGGGGGTCTGAACACTGAAGCTTTCTTT,CASSSRTGGLNTEAFF
TRBJ2-2,TRBD2,NA,19,TRBV7-8,TGTGCCAGCAGCTTAATCCGGACTAGCGGGGGGCAATTCACCGGGGAGCTGTTTTTT,CASSLIRTSGGQFTGELFF
TRBJ2-2,TRBD2,NA,15,TRBV6-5,TGTGCCAGCAGTTCATTTAGCGGGGTGACCGGGGAGCTGTTTTTT,CASSSFSGVTGELFF
TRBJ1-5,NA,once,15,TRBV18,TGTGCCAGCTCACCATTAAGGGGCACTAATCAGCCCCAGCATTTT,CASSPLRGTNQPQHF
TRBJ2-7,NA,NA,12,TRBV7-9,TGTGCCAGCAGCTTAGTTAGCAGCGGCAAGTACTTC,CASSLVSSGKYF
TRBJ1-2,NA,NA,14,TRBV7-9,TGTGCCAGCAGAGAAGGGAGTATAGACTATGGCTACACCTTC,CASREGSIDYGYTF
TRBJ1-4,NA,NA,14,TRBV7-8,TGTGCCAGCAGCCGGGGATTCACTAATGAAAAACTGTTTTTT,CASSRGFTNEKLFF
TRBJ1-6,NA,NA,22,TRBV5-1,TGCGCCAGCAGCTTGGGGGGGCAGAGATCCATCCGATCATCTTCTAATAATTCACCCCTCCACTTT,CASSLGGQRSIRSSSNNSPLHF
TRBJ2-2,TRBD2,NA,15,TRBV5-1,TGCGCCAGCAGCTTGGAAGCGGGGCACACCGGGGAGCTGTTTTTT,CASSLEAGHTGELFF
TRBJ1-5,TRBD1,NA,15,TRBV5-1,TGCGCCAGCAGCTTGGTTCCGGGACAGGCCATGGCCCAGCATTTT,CASSLVPGQAMAQHF
TRBJ1-2,NA,once,13,TRBV6-4,TGTGCCAGCAGTCCCTCCCAGGGAGGTGGCTACACCTTC,CASSPSQGGGYTF
TRBJ2-7,TRBD2,NA,16,TRBV6-1,TGTGCCAGCAGTGAAGGGGGGGGTAGGACGCCCGGGGAGCAGTACTTC,CASSEGGGRTPGEQYF
TRBJ2-1,TRBD2,NA,15,TRBV7-6,TGTGCCCGGGAGGGGAGGCTAGCCTCCTACAATGAGCAGTTCTTC,CAREGRLASYNEQFF
TRBJ1-1,TRBD1,NA,15,TRBV4-2,TGTGCCAGCAGCCAAGATAGGGGACAGGGGGGAGGAGCTTTCTTT,CASSQDRGQGGGAFF
TRBJ2-3,TRBD2,NA,17,TRBV10-3,TGTGCCATCAGTGTTTTGGCTAGCGGCTATAGCACAGATACGCAGTATTTT,CAISVLASGYSTDTQYF
TRBJ2-2,TRBD1,NA,14,TRBV19,TGTGCCAGTAGTCGAACAGGGGCCGCCGGGGAGCTGTTTTTT,CASSRTGAAGELFF
TRBJ2-1,TRBD2,NA,15,TRBV9,TGTGCCAGCAGCGTCGCGGGGACGGGGGGGAATGAGCAGTTCTTC,CASSVAGTGGNEQFF
TRBJ2-2,NA,NA,14,TRBV30,TGTGCCTGGGGGCGGGGCCTTAACACCGGGGAGCTGTTTTTT,CAWGRGLNTGELFF
TRBJ2-3,TRBD1,once,13,TRBV7-9,TGTGCCAGCAGCTTATCACAGGGGGATACGCAGTATTTT,CASSLSQGDTQYF
TRBJ1-2,NA,NA,16,TRBV4-3,TGCGCCAGCAGCCAAGATGAGGGAACAAGGAACTATGGCTACACCTTC,CASSQDEGTRNYGYTF
TRBJ2-1,TRBD1,NA,13,TRBV7-9,TGTGCCAGCAGCTTAGCAGGGGGCGATGAGCAGTTCTTC,CASSLAGGDEQFF
TRBJ1-2,NA,NA,13,TRBV5-4,TGTGCCAGCAGCTTCGGACAGTACTATGGCTACACCTTC,CASSFGQYYGYTF
TRBJ1-1,NA,once,15,TRBV5-4,TGTGCCAGCAGCTTGTTTGCCCAGGGGAACACTGAAGCTTTCTTT,CASSLFAQGNTEAFF
TRBJ2-2,NA,NA,15,TRBV28,TGTGCCAGCAGTTTCCCTGACAGATCCACCGGGGAGCTGTTTTTT,CASSFPDRSTGELFF
TRBJ1-1,NA,once,14,TRBV7-3,TGTGCCAGCAGCTTAACGCCGGCAGGCACTGAAGCTTTCTTT,CASSLTPAGTEAFF
TRBJ2-5,TRBD1,NA,15,TRBV6-1,TGTGCCAGCAGTCCTGAACAGGGGGCGTGGGAGACCCAGTACTTC,CASSPEQGAWETQYF